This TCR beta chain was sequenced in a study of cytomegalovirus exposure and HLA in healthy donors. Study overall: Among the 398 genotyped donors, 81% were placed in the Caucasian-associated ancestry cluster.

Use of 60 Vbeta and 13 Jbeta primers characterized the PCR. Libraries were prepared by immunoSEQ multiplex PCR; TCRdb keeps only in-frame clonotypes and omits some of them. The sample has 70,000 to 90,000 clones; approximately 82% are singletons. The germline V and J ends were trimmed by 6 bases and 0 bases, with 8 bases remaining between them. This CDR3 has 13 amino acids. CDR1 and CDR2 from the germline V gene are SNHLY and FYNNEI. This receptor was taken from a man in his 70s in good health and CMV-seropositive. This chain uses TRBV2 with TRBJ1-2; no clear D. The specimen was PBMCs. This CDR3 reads CASRAQANYGYTF. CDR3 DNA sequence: TGTGCCAGCAGGGCCCAGGCTAACTATGGCTACACCTTC.